This TCR beta chain appears in the sequencing data of a study of identifying expanded T cells in peripheral blood. The length of the CDR3 is 16 residues. Per germline, CDR1 SGHDT and CDR2 YYEEEE. With V trimmed by 1 base and J by 0 bases, 6 bases remained unmatched. Method: immunoSEQ multiplex PCR; TCRdb's copy keeps in-frame clones and lacks some. Of over 90,000 clones listed, approximately 86% are singletons. Material: blood. This chain links TRBV5-6 with TRBJ1-2, with TRBD1 matching 7 bases. The TCR sequence derives from a person between 18 and 75 years old in good health. The CDR3: CASSLLRQGANYGYTF. In nucleotides, the CDR3 is TGTGCCAGCAGCTTGTTACGACAGGGAGCTAACTATGGCTACACCTTC.